The text below deals with one TCR beta chain. The antigen remains unidentified. This sample was included in a study of post-analysis software for immune sequencing data. Study-level information: Progressive-relapsing, secondary progressive and relapsing-remitting multiple sclerosis were among the disease courses included. General study results and limits: F measure showed strong co-clustering of same-batch samples. Relative to controls, patients had 4 or 5 TRBV segments at higher frequency, with TRBV5-6, TRBV5-1 and TRBV20-1 among these. A significant reduction in normalized Chao1 diversity was observed in multiple sclerosis patients versus controls.

Trimming took 6 bases from V and 0 from J; bases not matched to a gene: 12. CDR1 and CDR2 (germline): DFQATT, SNEGSKA (reference sequence). The CDR3 consists of 17 residues. Included in the TCR beta cDNA libraries were unique molecular identifiers. With about 0.9 to 11 million T cells as the source, a few hundred thousand cDNA molecules resulted. TCRdb processed the PCR reads anew with MiXCR; each CDR3 protein has one entry. This sample has roughly 800,000 distinct CDR3 sequences; about 27% occur once, and the top ten carry approximately 0.55%. This sequence originates from a girl between 10 and 17 years old with multiple sclerosis. The source material was blood. This sequence joins TRBV20-1 and TRBJ2-3; the match to TRBD2 covers 10 bases. The CDR3 loop is CSADTLAGPKSTDTQYF. Here the CDR3 DNA reads TGCAGTGCCGACACACTAGCGGGACCCAAAAGCACAGATACGCAGTATTTT.